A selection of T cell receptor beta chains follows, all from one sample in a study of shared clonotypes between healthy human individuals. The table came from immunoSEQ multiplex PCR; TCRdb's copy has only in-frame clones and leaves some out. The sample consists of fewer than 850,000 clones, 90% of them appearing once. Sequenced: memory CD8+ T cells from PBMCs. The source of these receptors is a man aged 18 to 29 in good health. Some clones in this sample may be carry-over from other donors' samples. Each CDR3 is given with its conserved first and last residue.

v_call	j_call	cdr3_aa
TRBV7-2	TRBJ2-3	CASSFWTSGITDTQYF
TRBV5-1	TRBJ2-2	CASSLAGTGVNTGELFF
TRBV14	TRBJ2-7	CASSPGGAYEQYF
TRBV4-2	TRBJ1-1	CASSPTGSEAFF
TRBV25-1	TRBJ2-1	CAGRMPGPSSYNEQFF
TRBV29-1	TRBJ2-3	CSVMFRGQWDTQYF
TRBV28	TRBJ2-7	CASSLWGEVQTYEQYF
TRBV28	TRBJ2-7	CASSPTLGLPAGHEQYF
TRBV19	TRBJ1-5	CASSIGARSQHF
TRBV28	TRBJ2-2	CASSLPSRGRAGELFF
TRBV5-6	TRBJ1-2	CASSLDAYGYTF
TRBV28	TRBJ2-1	CASSLRGPASVDEQFF
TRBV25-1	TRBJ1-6	CASSELRNSPLHF
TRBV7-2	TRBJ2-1	CASSLGSISAGGPFF
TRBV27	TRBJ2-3	CASSLSLGATTDTQYF
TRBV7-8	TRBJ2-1	CASSPGTGDREQFF
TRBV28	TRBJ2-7	CASSSPVRVDEQYF
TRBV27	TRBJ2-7	CASSLRSGEFYEQYF
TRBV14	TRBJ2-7	CASSLRTVGGNYEQYF
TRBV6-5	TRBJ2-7	CASGVGGPYEQYF
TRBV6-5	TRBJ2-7	CASSSRDRLYEQYF
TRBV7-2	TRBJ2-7	CASSSFFVGNIGEQYF
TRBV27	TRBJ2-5	CASSNTGTLQETQYF
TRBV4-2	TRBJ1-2	CASSQGVIGYYGYTF
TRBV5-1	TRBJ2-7	CASSLVAGQRYEQYF
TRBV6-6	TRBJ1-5	CASSYSGERGQPQHF
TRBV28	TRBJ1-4	CASSPRTGDNEKLFF
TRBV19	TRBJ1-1	CASSIDPWLEAFF
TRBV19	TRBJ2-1	CASSIMGTSSYNEQFF
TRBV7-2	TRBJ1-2	CASSSAGGASPNYGYTF
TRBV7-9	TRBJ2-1	CASSWPTSGDYNEQFF
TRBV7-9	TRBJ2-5	CASRRGTGPRTQYF
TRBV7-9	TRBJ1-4	CASSFRGEKLFF
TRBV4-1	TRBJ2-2	CASSQRGGTGELFF
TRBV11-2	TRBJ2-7	CASSLARQTVDYEQYF